This is a list of T cell receptor beta chains from one sample in a study of regulatory T cells in long-lasting Graves disease. TCRdb passed the multiplex PCR reads through MiXCR, listing each CDR3 protein once. The data hold under 500,000 distinct CDR3 sequences, with roughly 20% observed a single time. The material sequenced was peripheral blood mononuclear cells (PBMCs), taken when the disease was refractory, from a patient treated with antithyroid drugs. The origin of the receptors is a female donor with Graves disease. Both conserved end residues are part of each CDR3. A D gene is named only where the DNA matches it firmly. Expanded clones are given a class, and other clones once, few, many or no size at all.

TRBJ2-7 | TRBD2 | many | TRBV6-1 | 15 | TGTGCCAGCATTGGGGGACTAGCGGGATTTTACGAGCAGTACTTC | CASIGGLAGFYEQYF
TRBJ2-5 | . | . | TRBV7-9 | 15 | TGTGCCAGCAGCTTAGGCAATAGCTGGGGAGAGACCCAGTACTTC | CASSLGNSWGETQYF
TRBJ2-7 | . | . | TRBV5-1 | 14 | TGCGCCAGCAGCTTGCGGCAGAGCTCCTACGAGCAGTACTTC | CASSLRQSSYEQYF
TRBJ1-5 | . | many | TRBV28 | 16 | TGTGCCAGCAGCCCGAAACTTCGGGTTTACAATCAGCCCCAGCATTTT | CASSPKLRVYNQPQHF
TRBJ1-2 | . | many | TRBV28 | 12 | TGTGCCAGCAGCCTTGCGTACTATGGCTACACCTTC | CASSLAYYGYTF
TRBJ1-2 | . | few | TRBV20-1 | 12 | TGCAATGCCGGACGGACAGTTTATGGCTACACCTTC | CNAGRTVYGYTF
TRBJ1-1 | . | few | TRBV30 | 15 | TGTGCCTGGAGTAGCCCCGGGACGTTGAACACTGAAGCTTTCTTT | CAWSSPGTLNTEAFF
TRBJ1-1 | . | . | TRBV29-1 | 14 | TGCAGCGTTCCCCGGTCAGGGTCTAGAACTGAAGCTTTCTTT | CSVPRSGSRTEAFF
TRBJ2-2 | TRBD1 | few | TRBV2 | 13 | TGTGCCTCCTGGACAGGGGGCACCGGGGAGCTGTTTTTT | CASWTGGTGELFF
TRBJ2-2 | . | . | TRBV6-5 | 16 | TGTGCCAGCAGTTACTCGACCAGGGTCCTCCCCGGGGAGCTGTTTTTT | CASSYSTRVLPGELFF
TRBJ2-3 | . | . | TRBV7-2 | 15 | TGTGCCAGCAGCTCCCAGTTGGCTCCGGCAGATACGCAGTATTTT | CASSSQLAPADTQYF
TRBJ2-7 | . | few | TRBV3-1 | 15 | TGTGCCAGCAGCGAGCAGACAGGAAGCTCCTACGAGCAGTACTTC | CASSEQTGSSYEQYF
TRBJ1-2 | TRBD1 | few | TRBV4-1 | 15 | TGCGCCAGCAGCCAAGAGGGACAGGGAGCAAGCGGCTACACCTTC | CASSQEGQGASGYTF
TRBJ1-2 | . | many | TRBV14 | 14 | TGTGCCAGCAGCAAAAACAGGGCGATGGATGGCTACACCTTC | CASSKNRAMDGYTF
TRBJ1-1 | . | . | TRBV5-1 | 14 | TGCGCCAGCAGCTTGTCAACAGTGAACACTGAAGCTTTCTTT | CASSLSTVNTEAFF
TRBJ1-2 | . | many | TRBV6-1 | 12 | TGTGCCACCGAGGGACTAGCAGGTGGCTACACCTTC | CATEGLAGGYTF
TRBJ2-3 | TRBD2 | few | TRBV27 | 14 | TGTGCCAGCGGAAAAGCGGGAGGGGCAGATACGCAGTATTTT | CASGKAGGADTQYF
TRBJ2-4 | TRBD2 | few | TRBV30 | 20 | TGTGCCTGGAGTAGATTGGGACTAGCGGGAGCGTTGTGGGGCAAAAACATTCAGTACTTC | CAWSRLGLAGALWGKNIQYF
TRBJ2-5 | TRBD2 | few | TRBV20-1 | 16 | TGCAGTGCATCCGACCTGGGAGGGGCCCTCCAAGAGACCCAGTACTTC | CSASDLGGALQETQYF
TRBJ2-5 | TRBD1 | few | TRBV19 | 13 | TGTGCCAGTAGAAGACAGGGTGGAGAGACCCAGTACTTC | CASRRQGGETQYF
TRBJ2-7 | TRBD2 | few | TRBV5-1 | 13 | TGCGCCAGCGGACTAGCGGGAGGCGACGAGCAGTACTTC | CASGLAGGDEQYF
TRBJ1-1 | TRBD1 | . | TRBV18 | 16 | TGTGCCAGCTCACCATCCATAGGGGGCGTGAACACTGAAGCTTTCTTT | CASSPSIGGVNTEAFF
TRBJ2-7 | . | . | TRBV7-2 | 14 | TGTGCCAGCAGCTCCCGCGAGTTCCCCTACGAGCAGTACTTC | CASSSREFPYEQYF
TRBJ1-5 | TRBD1 | many | TRBV3-1 | 17 | TGTGCCAGCAGCCAGGGCCTCCGGACAGGGGCCAATCAGCCCCAGCATTTT | CASSQGLRTGANQPQHF
TRBJ2-3 | . | once | TRBV7-9 | 16 | TGTGCCAGCAGTTCCGAGGGCGGATCTAGCACAGATACGCAGTATTTT | CASSSEGGSSTDTQYF
TRBJ1-6 | . | few | TRBV3-1 | 14 | TGTGCCAGCAGCCAAGTTTGGGATAACTCACCCCTCCACTTT | CASSQVWDNSPLHF
TRBJ2-7 | . | . | TRBV19 | 12 | TGTGCCACCCTAGGTCCAGGGGACGAGCAGTACTTC | CATLGPGDEQYF
TRBJ2-7 | . | many | TRBV6-2/TRBV6-3 | 17 | TGTGCCAGCAGTGATTACTCCGGGAAACTTAGCTCCTACGAGCAGTACTTC | CASSDYSGKLSSYEQYF
TRBJ2-7 | . | many | TRBV12-3/TRBV12-4 | 13 | TGTGCCAGCAGTTTCCCGCCGGACTACGAGCAGTACTTC | CASSFPPDYEQYF
TRBJ2-7 | . | many | TRBV20-1 | 15 | TGCAGTGCCTTGGTCCCCCATAGACTGGGCTACGAGCAGTACTTC | CSALVPHRLGYEQYF
TRBJ1-2 | . | . | TRBV4-2 | 13 | TGTGCCAGCAGCCAAGATCGGGGTTCTGGCTACACCTTC | CASSQDRGSGYTF
TRBJ1-1 | . | many | TRBV2 | 14 | TGTGCCAGCAGAGGCAGGTCAGCTGGAACTGAAGCTTTCTTT | CASRGRSAGTEAFF
TRBJ2-7 | . | . | TRBV20-1 | 11 | TGCAGTGCTAGATATTTGTACGAGCAGTACTTC | CSARYLYEQYF
TRBJ1-2 | TRBD1 | many | TRBV2 | 14 | TGTGCCAGCAAGTCCGGACAGGGCCGCTATGGCTACACCTTC | CASKSGQGRYGYTF
TRBJ2-7 | TRBD1 | many | TRBV29-1 | 12 | TGCAGCGTTCGACAGGGTGTCTACGAGCAGTACTTC | CSVRQGVYEQYF
TRBJ1-1 | . | many | TRBV2 | 17 | TGTGCCAGCAGTGACTCCCTCCGGGACGCCCCGGAGACTGAAGCTTTCTTT | CASSDSLRDAPETEAFF
TRBJ2-1 | . | many | TRBV20-1 | 12 | TGCAGTGCCGGCGATCAAGTCAATGAGCAGTTCTTC | CSAGDQVNEQFF
TRBJ2-7 | TRBD1 | many | TRBV10-1 | 15 | TGCGCCAGCACCGTCGACAGGGTTGGCTCCTACGAGCAGTACTTC | CASTVDRVGSYEQYF
TRBJ2-7 | TRBD2 | many | TRBV7-6 | 17 | TGTGCCAGCAGCTTAGAGGTTAGCGGGAGGGCCTCCCACGAGCAGTACTTC | CASSLEVSGRASHEQYF
TRBJ1-3 | . | few | TRBV6-5 | 15 | TGTGCCAGCAGTTACTCGAGGGGCTCTGGAAACACCATATATTTT | CASSYSRGSGNTIYF
TRBJ1-1 | . | many | TRBV2 | 13 | TGTGCCAGCAGACACGACAGAAACACTGAAGCTTTCTTT | CASRHDRNTEAFF
TRBJ2-5 | TRBD2 | few | TRBV19 | 15 | TGTGCCAGTAGTACAGGGACTAGCAGCGGGGAGACCCAGTACTTC | CASSTGTSSGETQYF
TRBJ2-7 | TRBD1 | many | TRBV6-1 | 15 | TGTGCCAGCAGTAAGGACAGGGGGCGATCCTACGAGCAGTACTTC | CASSKDRGRSYEQYF
TRBJ1-2 | TRBD1 | many | TRBV12-3/TRBV12-4 | 14 | TGTGCCAGCAGTCCGACAGGGGAAGGCTATGGCTACACCTTC | CASSPTGEGYGYTF
TRBJ2-5 | . | . | TRBV3-1 | 14 | TGTGCCAGCAGCCCCCGAGAGCTAAGAGAGACCCAGTACTTC | CASSPRELRETQYF
TRBJ2-7 | . | . | TRBV19 | 15 | TGTGCCAGTAGCCCTTCGGGGGACCCAGCCTACGAGCAGTACTTC | CASSPSGDPAYEQYF
TRBJ2-6 | . | many | TRBV2 | 13 | TGTGCCAGCGTTTTATCTGGGGCCAACGTCCTGACTTTC | CASVLSGANVLTF
TRBJ2-5 | TRBD2 | . | TRBV3-1 | 12 | TGTGCCAGCAGCCAAGCTGGACTAGCGCGTAACTTC | CASSQAGLARNF
TRBJ1-5 | . | few | TRBV20-1 | 12 | TGCAGTGCTAGGGACACCGGATGGCCCCAGCATTTT | CSARDTGWPQHF
TRBJ2-7 | TRBD2 | . | TRBV13 | 18 | TGTGCCAGCAGCTTAGGGGCCTCTCTAGCGGGGGTCTCCTACGAGCAGTACTTC | CASSLGASLAGVSYEQYF
TRBJ2-5 | . | few | TRBV9 | 14 | TGTGCCAGCAACCTAAACCAGGCCCAAGAGACCCAGTACTTC | CASNLNQAQETQYF